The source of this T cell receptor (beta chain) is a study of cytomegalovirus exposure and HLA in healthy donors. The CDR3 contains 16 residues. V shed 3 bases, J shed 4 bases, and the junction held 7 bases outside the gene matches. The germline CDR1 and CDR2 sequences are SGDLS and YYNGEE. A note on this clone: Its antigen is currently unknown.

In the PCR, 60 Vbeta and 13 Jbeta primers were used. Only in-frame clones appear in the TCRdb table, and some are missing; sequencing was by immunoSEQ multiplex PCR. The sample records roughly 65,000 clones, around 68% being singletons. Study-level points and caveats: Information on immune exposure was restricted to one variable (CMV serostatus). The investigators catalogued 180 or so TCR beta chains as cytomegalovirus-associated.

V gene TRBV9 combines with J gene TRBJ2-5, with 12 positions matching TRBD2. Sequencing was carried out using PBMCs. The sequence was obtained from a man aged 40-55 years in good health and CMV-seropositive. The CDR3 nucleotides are TGTGCCAGCAGCGCACTGACTAGCGGGGGAAGAGAGACCCAGTACTTC. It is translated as CASSALTSGGRETQYF.